This T cell receptor beta chain was recorded in a study of blood T cell repertoires in COVID-19. Study as a whole: Acute and convalescent COVID-19 samples came from the United States, Italy and Spain.

Looked up from germline, CDR1 is MDHEN and CDR2 is SYDVKM. V was clipped by 9 bases and J by 0 bases, with 12 bases between them. The CDR3 is 15 amino acids. The assay was immunoSEQ multiplex PCR, and TCRdb's table has in-frame clones only and misses some. The sample yields around 280,000 clones, around nine tenths seen once. The source is a woman aged 40 to 50 who had recovered from COVID-19. The specimen was PBMCs or T cells enriched from blood (not recorded which). The chain joins TRBV28 to TRBJ2-6; weak D call: TRBD2 (5 bases). Here the CDR3 reads CASKSGSSGANVLTF. The CDR3, as DNA: TGTGCCAGTAAAAGTGGGAGCTCTGGGGCCAACGTCCTGACTTTC. Full variable domain (missing parts from reference TRBV28 and TRBJ2-6): DVKVTQSSRYLVKRTGEKVFLECVQDMDHENMFWYRQDPGLGLRLIYFSYDVKMKEKGDIPEGYSVSREKKERFSLILESASTNQTSMYLCASKSGSSGANVLTFGAGSRLTVL.